This T cell receptor (beta chain) stems from a study of T cell responses to AZD1222 COVID-19 vaccine. General study findings and limits: A rise in Spike-specific TCR breadth and depth followed two AZD1222 doses.

For this clone: What it binds is not known.

Second doses at about 4 or about 12 weeks were pooled. Data came from immunoSEQ multiplex PCR; TCRdb stores just in-frame clones and leaves some out. The sample records roughly 150,000 clones, around 94% being singletons. The sample here was peripheral blood, taken 28 days after the second AZD1222 dose. The sequence was collected from an adult who received the AZD1222 COVID-19 vaccine.

CDR3 protein: CASSTWDRVYEQYF. The CDR3, as DNA: TGTGCCAGCAGTACATGGGACAGGGTGTACGAGCAGTACTTC. The rearrangement uses TRBV27 and TRBJ2-7; 9 nucleotides agree with TRBD1. After removal of 5 bases from V and 4 bases from J, the junction contained 6 bases not matched to a gene. The germline gives CDR1 MNHEY, CDR2 SMNVEV (reference sequence). This CDR3 comprises 14 residues.